The clone carrying this T cell receptor (beta chain) was picked up one time. Sequence at one end of the junction differs from germline and may be a read error. The data were obtained in a study of T cell repertoires in cytomegalovirus infection. Across the whole study: Signatures in public TCR beta sequences pointed to both CMV infection and matching HLA type.

A single record per CDR3 protein comes from TCRdb applying MiXCR to the reads. Of fewer than 300,000 distinct CDR3 sequences listed, about a quarter are singletons. The receptor was derived from a human donor in good health (CMV status not recorded). Some clones in this sample may be carry-over from other donors' samples. The source material was PBMCs.

This CDR3 reads CTSSSYRVWYGTDTQYF. DNA of the CDR3: TGTACCAGCAGCTCGTACAGGGTATGGTATGGCACAGATACGCAGTATTTT. The chain links TRBV7-3 to TRBJ2-3, with D perhaps TRBD1 (6 bases). CDR3 length: 17 amino acids. The germline gives CDR1 SGHTA, CDR2 FQGTGA.